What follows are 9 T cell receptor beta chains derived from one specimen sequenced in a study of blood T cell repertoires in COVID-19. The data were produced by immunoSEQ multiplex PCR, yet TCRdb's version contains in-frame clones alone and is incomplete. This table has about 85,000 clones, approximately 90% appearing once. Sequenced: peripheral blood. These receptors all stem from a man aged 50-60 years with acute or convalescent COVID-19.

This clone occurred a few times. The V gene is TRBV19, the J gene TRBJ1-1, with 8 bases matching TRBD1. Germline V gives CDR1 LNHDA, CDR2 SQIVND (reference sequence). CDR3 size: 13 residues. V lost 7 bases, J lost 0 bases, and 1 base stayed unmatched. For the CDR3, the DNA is TGTGCCAGTAACAGGGGGATGAACACTGAAGCTTTCTTT. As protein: CASNRGMNTEAFF.

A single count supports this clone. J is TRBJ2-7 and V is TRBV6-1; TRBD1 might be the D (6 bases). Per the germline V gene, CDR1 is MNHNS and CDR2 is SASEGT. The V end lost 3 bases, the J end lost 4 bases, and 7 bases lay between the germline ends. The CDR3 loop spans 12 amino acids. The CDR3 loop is CASSDQGYEQYF. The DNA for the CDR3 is TGTGCCAGCAGTGATCAGGGGTACGAGCAGTACTTC.

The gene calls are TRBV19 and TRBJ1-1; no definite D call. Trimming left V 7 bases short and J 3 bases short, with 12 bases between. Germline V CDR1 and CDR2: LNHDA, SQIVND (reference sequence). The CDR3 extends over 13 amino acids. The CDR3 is CASKIRVYTEAFF. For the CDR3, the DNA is TGTGCCAGTAAAATCCGGGTCTACACTGAAGCTTTCTTT.

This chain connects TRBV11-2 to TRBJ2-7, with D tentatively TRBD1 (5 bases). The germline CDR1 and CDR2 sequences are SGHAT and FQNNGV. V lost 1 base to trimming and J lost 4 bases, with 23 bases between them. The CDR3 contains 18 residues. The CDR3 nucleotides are TGTGCCAGCAGCTTAGCCGTGGCTCCGGGCAGGGCCCCATACGAGCAGTACGTC. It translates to CASSLAVAPGRAPYEQYV.

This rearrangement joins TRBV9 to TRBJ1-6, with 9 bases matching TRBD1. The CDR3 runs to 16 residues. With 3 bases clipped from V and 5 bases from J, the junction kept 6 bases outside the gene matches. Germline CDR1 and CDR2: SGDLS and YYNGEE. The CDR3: CASSADRTGDNSPLHF. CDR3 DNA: TGTGCCAGCAGCGCAGATAGGACAGGGGATAATTCACCCCTCCACTTT.

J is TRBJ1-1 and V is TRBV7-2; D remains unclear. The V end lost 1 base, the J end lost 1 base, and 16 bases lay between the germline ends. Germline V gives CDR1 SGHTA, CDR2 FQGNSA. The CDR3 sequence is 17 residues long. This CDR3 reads CASSLEGVSRPNTEAFF. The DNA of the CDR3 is TGTGCCAGCAGCTTAGAAGGAGTTTCCAGACCGAACACTGAAGCTTTCTTT.

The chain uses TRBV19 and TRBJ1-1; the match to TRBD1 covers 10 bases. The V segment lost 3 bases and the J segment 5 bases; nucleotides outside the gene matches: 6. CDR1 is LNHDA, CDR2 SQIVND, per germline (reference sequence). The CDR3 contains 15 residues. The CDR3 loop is CASSIRQGAGTEAFF. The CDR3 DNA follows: TGTGCCAGTAGTATCCGACAGGGGGCCGGGACTGAAGCTTTCTTT.

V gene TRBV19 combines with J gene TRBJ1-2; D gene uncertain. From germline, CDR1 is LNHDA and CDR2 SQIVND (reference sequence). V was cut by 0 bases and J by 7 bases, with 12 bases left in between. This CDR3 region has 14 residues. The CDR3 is CASSIDGGRRGYTF. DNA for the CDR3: TGTGCCAGTAGTATAGATGGAGGGCGCCGTGGCTACACCTTC.

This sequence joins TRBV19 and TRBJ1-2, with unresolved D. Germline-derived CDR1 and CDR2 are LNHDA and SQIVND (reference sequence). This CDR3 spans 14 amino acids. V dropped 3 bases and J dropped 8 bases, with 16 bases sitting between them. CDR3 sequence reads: CASSINRGPGGYTF. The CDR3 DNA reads TGTGCCAGTAGTATTAACCGCGGGCCGGGAGGCTACACCTTC.